This T cell receptor (beta chain) stems from a study of radiotherapy plus CTLA-4 blockade in lung cancer (dated by TCRdb to the late 2010s). The study in broad terms: Among the enrolled patients, 15% to 20% had an objective response, and roughly 30% reached disease control.

This clone showed up just a few times. Its cognate antigen has yet to be identified. No base qualities exist here, and no much larger clone lies one base off it. V is cut by 0 bases and J by 7 bases, and the space between the germline ends is 15 bases. CDR3 length: 15 amino acids, cysteine to phenylalanine. The DNA shown is the 45-base CDR3, in frame from base 1. Via the germline V gene, CDR1 is MNHEY and CDR2 SVGAGI. The library was built by means of the immunoSEQ multiplex PCR assay. The table comes from immuneACCESS by way of TCRdb, which keeps in-frame sequences with V and J called. Part of the clones is missing from these tables; in studies checked, under half for an unresolved V gene and the rest for unknown reasons. This sample lists about 51,000 clones; around 79% were detected once. In total, the top ten clones hold 6.5% to 10% of the sample. Focal radiation therapy combined with CTLA-4 blockade (ipilimumab) was tested in patients with chemo-refractory metastatic non-small-cell lung cancer.

What the study reported, not specific to this receptor: TCR clones derived from tumors expanded in peripheral blood after treatment with radiotherapy and ipilimumab. Increased serum interferon-beta after radiation, together with early dynamic changes in blood T cell clones, were reported to be the strongest predictors of response.

The source material was peripheral blood, sampled from a patient treated with radiotherapy plus ipilimumab. Recombination connected TRBV6-5 to TRBJ1-1; the D gene lacks a confident call. This receptor was taken from a human donor with non-small cell lung cancer who had a complete response to radiotherapy plus ipilimumab. The DNA sequence reads TGTGCCAGCAGTTACTCGACAAACAAGGCTTATGAAGCTTTCTTT. Its protein is CASSYSTNKAYEAFF.